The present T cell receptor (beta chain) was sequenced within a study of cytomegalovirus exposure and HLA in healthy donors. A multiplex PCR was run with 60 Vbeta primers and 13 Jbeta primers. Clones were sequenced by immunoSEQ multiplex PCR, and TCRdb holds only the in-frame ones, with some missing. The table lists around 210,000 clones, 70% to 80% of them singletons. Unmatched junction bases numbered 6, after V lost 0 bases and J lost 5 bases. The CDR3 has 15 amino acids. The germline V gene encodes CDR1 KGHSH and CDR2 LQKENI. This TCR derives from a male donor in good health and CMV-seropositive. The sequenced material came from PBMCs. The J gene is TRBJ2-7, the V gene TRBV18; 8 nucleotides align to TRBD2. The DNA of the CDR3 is TGTGCCAGCTCACCACCAGGAGCGGGAGATAACGAGCAGTACTTC. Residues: CASSPPGAGDNEQYF.